Following are 3 T cell receptor beta chains from one sample sequenced in a study of blood T cell repertoires in COVID-19. Here immunoSEQ multiplex PCR was the method, and the copy in TCRdb shows in-frame clones only, minus some. Counted here are a few hundred thousand clones, approximately 89% occurring once; the ten biggest clones make up around 4.6%. Specimen: peripheral blood. The receptor set was obtained from a woman aged 40-49 years who had recovered from COVID-19.

This clone was detected a few times. The chain has TRBV27 and TRBJ1-1; D possibly corresponds to TRBD1 (6 bases). Germline CDR1 and CDR2: MNHEY and SMNVEV (reference sequence). V was pared by 2 bases and J by 2 bases, with 9 bases between. This CDR3 contains 14 residues. The CDR3 nucleotides read TGTGCCAGCAGTTTACCGGGGACAAACACTGAAGCTTTCTTT. Its protein is CASSLPGTNTEAFF.

The V call is TRBV11-2, the J call TRBJ2-2; D may be TRBD2 (5 bases). Germline loops: CDR1 SGHAT, CDR2 FQNNGV. V lost 2 bases to trimming and J lost 4 bases, with 11 bases between them. The CDR3 runs 15 residues. Here the CDR3 reads CASSLPSGSTGELFF. The CDR3 DNA reads TGTGCCAGCAGCTTACCAAGCGGTTCCACCGGGGAGCTGTTTTTT.

This clone has just a few counts. The chain couples TRBV5-1 to TRBJ1-1; D not resolved. Between the trimmed V and J ends, which lost 4 bases and 6 bases, there was a span of 16 bases. There are 14 residues in the CDR3. The germline gives CDR1 SGHRS, CDR2 YFSETQ. CDR3 sequence reads: CASSPGWEGAEAFF. The DNA for the CDR3 is TGCGCCAGCAGCCCAGGATGGGAGGGAGCTGAAGCTTTCTTT.